Listed here are 16 T cell receptor beta chains from one sample, sequenced in a study of blood T cell repertoires in COVID-19. TCRdb's copy holds only in-frame clones and misses some; the assay was immunoSEQ multiplex PCR. This table has about 240,000 clones, about 82% appearing once. Specimen: peripheral blood. These receptors were obtained from a man of 80 years or more with acute or convalescent COVID-19.

This clone was picked up one time. The chain joins TRBV6-4 to TRBJ1-6; 9 bases line up with TRBD1. In germline, CDR1 is MRHNA, CDR2 SNTAGT. Germline trimming cut 3 bases from V and 10 bases from J; bases unmatched to any gene: 4. This CDR3 has 14 residues. The CDR3, as DNA: TGTGCCAGCAGTGATGGACAGGGGCGCTCACCCCTCCACTTT. Protein product: CASSDGQGRSPLHF.

This clone showed up just a few times. The V and J genes are TRBV7-2 and TRBJ2-7; perhaps TRBD2 as D (5 bases). V gave up 4 bases and J gave up 0 bases, with 10 bases separating them. The length of the CDR3 is 14 residues. CDR1 SGHTA and CDR2 FQGNSA come from the germline V gene. CDR3 in DNA: TGTGCCAGCAGCTCCGGGGTTAGCTCCTACGAGCAGTACTTC. Amino acids: CASSSGVSSYEQYF.

The J gene is TRBJ2-2, the V gene TRBV11-3, with 9 bases aligning to TRBD2. This CDR3 is 15 amino acids long. Germline V gene sequence: CDR1 SGHNT, CDR2 YENEEA. With V trimmed by 4 bases and J by 3 bases, 3 bases remained unmatched. CDR3 coding DNA: TGTGCCAGCAGCTATAGCGGGAGAGACACCGGGGAGCTGTTTTTT. As protein: CASSYSGRDTGELFF.

CDR3 sequence (DNA): TGTGCCAGCTCACCGAGTCGACAGGGCAAGAACACCGGGGAGCTGTTTTTT. The encoded protein is CASSPSRQGKNTGELFF. The chain combines TRBV18 with TRBJ2-2; the match to TRBD1 covers 7 bases. The CDR3 consists of 17 residues. Germline V lookup: CDR1 KGHSH, CDR2 LQKENI. V was clipped by 3 bases and J by 1 base; unmatched bases: 8.

This chain connects TRBV5-6 to TRBJ2-1; D possibly corresponds to TRBD2 (7 bases). CDR1 is SGHDT, CDR2 YYEEEE, per germline. Trimming cost V 4 bases and J 9 bases, with 20 bases left between them. The CDR3 has 15 amino acids. The CDR3 here is CASSSYSSGGGEQFF. DNA for the CDR3: TGTGCCAGCAGCAGCTACAGCTCGGGGGGCGGTGAGCAGTTCTTC.

The chain joins TRBV5-4 to TRBJ2-3, with D perhaps matching TRBD2 (6 bases). This CDR3 is 15 amino acids long. Germline CDR1 is SGHNT and CDR2 is YYREEE (reference sequence). V was trimmed by 3 bases and J by 5 bases, leaving 16 bases between them. The CDR3 here is CASSSGTPVGDTQYF. As DNA, the CDR3 is TGTGCCAGCAGCTCCGGGACTCCGGTGGGAGATACGCAGTATTTT.

A few counts support this clone. The V gene is TRBV19, the J gene TRBJ2-1; 14 nucleotides match TRBD2. J gave up 0 bases and V 5 bases, and 12 bases lay outside the gene matches. Germline lookup yields CDR1 LNHDA and CDR2 SQIVND (reference sequence). The CDR3 is 20 residues long. The CDR3 DNA sequence: TGTGCCAGTAGTCCCCGACTAGCGGGAGGGTTTGACGGCTCCTACAATGAGCAGTTCTTC. Translated, it gives CASSPRLAGGFDGSYNEQFF.

This chain joins TRBV6-2 or TRBV6-3 and TRBJ2-6; 9 bases match TRBD1. The V gene end was trimmed by 4 bases and the J gene end by 2 bases; junction bases not matched to a gene: 6. Germline V gene lookup returns CDR1 MNHEY and CDR2 SVGEGT. The CDR3 sequence is 17 residues long. The CDR3 DNA reads TGTGCCAGCAGTTTAATCCGGACAGGGGCTGGGGCCAACGTCCTGACTTTC. Translation: CASSLIRTGAGANVLTF.

The rearrangement uses TRBV10-3 and TRBJ1-2, with D possibly being TRBD1 (5 bases). The CDR3 is 13 amino acids. The V and J ends lost 7 bases and 0 bases respectively, with 9 bases between them. Germline V gives CDR1 ENHRY, CDR2 SYGVKD. The CDR3 loop reads CAITPTANYGYTF. For the CDR3, the DNA is TGTGCCATCACCCCGACAGCTAACTATGGCTACACCTTC.

This clone was seen once. This rearrangement joins TRBV19 to TRBJ1-5; TRBD1 is a possible D gene (5 bases). The ends were cut back, 0 bases at V and 6 bases at J, with 6 bases in the middle. CDR3 length: 13 residues. Looked up from germline, CDR1 is LNHDA and CDR2 is SQIVND (reference sequence). The CDR3 loop reads CASSIEGGQPQHF. For the CDR3, the DNA is TGTGCCAGTAGTATAGAGGGGGGTCAGCCCCAGCATTTT. Together with reference TRBV19 and TRBJ1-5, the CDR3 gives the full variable domain: DGGITQSPKYLFRKEGQNVTLSCEQNLNHDAMYWYRQDPGQGLRLIYYSQIVNDFQKGDIAEGYSVSREKKESFPLTVTSAQKNPTAFYLCASSIEGGQPQHFGDGTRLSIL.

The chain recombines TRBV7-9 with TRBJ1-1; D is uncertain. Per the germline V gene, CDR1 is SEHNR and CDR2 is FQNEAQ (reference sequence). Trimming shortened V by 2 bases and J by 0 bases, and 10 bases separated the two germline ends. CDR3 size: 15 residues. The CDR3 is CASSLRVGLNTEAFF. The CDR3, as DNA: TGTGCCAGCAGCTTACGTGTCGGGTTGAACACTGAAGCTTTCTTT. The full variable domain, its missing parts supplied by reference TRBV7-9 and TRBJ1-1, is DTGVSQNPRHKITKRGQNVTFRCDPISEHNRLYWYRQTLGQGPEFLTYFQNEAQLEKSRLLSDRFSAERPKGSFSTLEIQRTEQGDSAMYLCASSLRVGLNTEAFFGQGTRLTVV.

This clone was detected once. CDR3 DNA: TGTGCCACCAGTGCTTGGGGGGACAATCAGCCCCAGCATTTT. It yields the protein CATSAWGDNQPQHF. This rearrangement joins TRBV24-1 to TRBJ1-5; D perhaps matches TRBD1 (5 bases). Germline CDR1 is KGHDR and CDR2 is SFDVKD. The V and J ends lost 5 bases and 3 bases respectively, with 10 bases between them. The CDR3 is 14 amino acids.

In nucleotides, the CDR3 is TGTGCCAGCAGCCAAGTTACCCTTGGCAGGGACGAGCAGTACTTC. Amino acid sequence: CASSQVTLGRDEQYF. The chain employs TRBV3-1 (or the pseudogene TRBV3-2) and TRBJ2-7; maybe TRBD1 (5 bases). The germline gives CDR1 LGHDT, CDR2 YNNKEL (reference sequence). Trimming stripped 1 base from V and 5 bases from J, with 15 bases between. There are 15 residues in the CDR3.

Only a few counts were recorded for this clone. The chain is built from TRBV5-6 and TRBJ1-3; 8 bases align to TRBD1. Germline CDR1 SGHDT, CDR2 YYEEEE. V was pared by 3 bases and J by 1 base, with 15 bases of the junction left unmatched. The CDR3 extends over 19 amino acids. The CDR3 DNA sequence: TGTGCCAGCAGCTCCCCCGCAGGACAGGGACTATTATCTGGAAACACCATATATTTT. This sequence encodes CASSSPAGQGLLSGNTIYF.

This clone has only a few counts. V gene TRBV2 combines with J gene TRBJ1-2, with 7 bases identical to TRBD1. CDR3 length equals 17 residues. With V trimmed by 2 bases and J by 6 bases, 15 bases remained unmatched. Germline V gives CDR1 SNHLY, CDR2 FYNNEI. The DNA for the CDR3 is TGTGCCAGCAGTGAAATACCGACAGGGCCCTTCACTAATGGCTACACCTTC. Translating it yields CASSEIPTGPFTNGYTF.

The chain combines TRBV11-2 with TRBJ2-1, with 7 bases matching TRBD1. J lost 0 bases, V lost 2 bases, and 7 bases had no gene match. The CDR3 loop spans 17 amino acids. Germline V gene lookup returns CDR1 SGHAT and CDR2 FQNNGV. The CDR3 sequence: CASSLLSGTVSYNEQFF. The CDR3 bases are TGTGCCAGCAGCTTATTATCCGGGACAGTCTCCTACAATGAGCAGTTCTTC. The full variable domain, with the rest looked up from reference TRBV11-2 and TRBJ2-1, is EAGVAQSPRYKIIEKRQSVAFWCNPISGHATLYWYQQILGQGPKLLIQFQNNGVVDDSQLPKDRFSAERLKGVDSTLKIQPAKLEDSAVYLCASSLLSGTVSYNEQFFGPGTRLTVL.